The clone carrying this TCR beta chain has at least ten counts. Its antigen remains unknown. These data belong to a study of response to subunit inactivated influenza vaccine. V lost 9 bases to trimming and J lost 2 bases; unmatched junction nucleotides: 1. This CDR3 spans 12 amino acids. The germline gives CDR1 MNHEY, CDR2 SVGEGT. TCRdb ran MiXCR on the RT-PCR reads and lists one entry per CDR3 protein. The table shows a few hundred thousand distinct CDR3 sequences, with approximately 14% occurring only once. Regarding the study as a whole: Authors suggested few new T cells are recruited by each seasonal influenza vaccination.

The sequence derives from a man in his fifties who received an inactivated influenza vaccine. This chain joins TRBV6-2 or TRBV6-3 and TRBJ2-1; 7 positions match TRBD2. Sequencing was performed on PBMCs from blood, taken 12 days after vaccination. The CDR3 bases are TGTGCCAGTGGGAGGGCCTACAATGAGCAGTTCTTC. This encodes CASGRAYNEQFF.